A single sample gave rise to the 19 T cell receptor beta chains below, sequenced in a study of blood T cell repertoires in COVID-19. Repertoires were generated with immunoSEQ multiplex PCR, while TCRdb's copy carries only in-frame clones and drops some. In the table there are just under 65,000 clones, around three quarters of which are singletons. Input material: peripheral blood. These receptors came from a human donor in a cohort sampled during active COVID-19.

The chain has TRBV5-1 and TRBJ2-7; D is unresolved. The V end lost 4 bases, the J end lost 0 bases, and 5 bases lay between the germline ends. This CDR3 spans 12 amino acids. CDR1 and CDR2 from the germline V gene are SGHRS and YFSETQ. The CDR3 is CASSLSSYEQYF. The DNA for the CDR3 is TGCGCCAGCAGCCTAAGCTCCTACGAGCAGTACTTC. The full variable domain, completed using reference TRBV5-1 and TRBJ2-7, is KAGVTQTPRYLIKTRGQQVTLSCSPISGHRSVSWYQQTPGQGLQFLFEYFSETQRNKGNFPGRFSGRQFSNSRSEMNVSTLELGDSALYLCASSLSSYEQYFGPGTRLTVT.

This clone was observed once. V and J are TRBV3-1 (or the pseudogene TRBV3-2) and TRBJ2-5, with a weak D call TRBD2 (5 bases). Trimming left V 2 bases short and J 5 bases short, with 12 bases between. The V gene's germline CDR1 is LGHDT and CDR2 YNNKEL (reference sequence). The CDR3 has 14 residues. The CDR3 sequence is CASSQRRRGETQYF. The CDR3, as DNA: TGTGCCAGCAGCCAACGTCGCCGGGGTGAGACCCAGTACTTC.

The rearrangement links TRBV3-1 (or the pseudogene TRBV3-2) to TRBJ2-2; 7 nucleotides line up with TRBD1. CDR3 length: 16 residues. Germline values: CDR1 LGHDT, CDR2 YNNKEL (reference sequence). J lost 1 base, V lost 3 bases, and 5 bases had no gene match. The CDR3 region is CASSQEWTGNTGELFF. The CDR3 DNA is TGTGCCAGCAGCCAGGAATGGACAGGGAACACCGGGGAGCTGTTTTTT.

This rearrangement joins TRBV7-9 to TRBJ2-3, with 7 positions matching TRBD1. CDR1 is SEHNR and CDR2 is FQNEAQ in the germline V gene (reference sequence). Losses at the gene ends were 7 bases for V and 0 bases for J; bases not matched to a gene: 7. The CDR3 loop spans 15 amino acids. The CDR3 region is CASNTGVRSTDTQYF. The CDR3, as DNA: TGTGCCAGCAACACAGGGGTTAGGAGCACAGATACGCAGTATTTT.

The chain joins TRBV9 to TRBJ2-7, with a tentative D call TRBD2 (5 bases). Germline CDR1 and CDR2: SGDLS and YYNGEE. With 4 bases removed from V and 0 bases from J, the gap between germline ends came to 17 bases. CDR3 size: 16 residues. The CDR3 loop is CASSPRGGLSSYEQYF. CDR3 nucleotides: TGTGCCAGCAGCCCCCGAGGAGGCCTCAGCTCCTACGAGCAGTACTTC.

The table lists this clone with many counts. The chain combines TRBV29-1 with TRBJ2-1; D not certain. The CDR3 extends over 16 amino acids. V shed 5 bases and J shed 1 base, with 18 bases lying between them. The germline CDR1 and CDR2 sequences are SQVTM and ANQGSEA. The chain's CDR3 is CSVHLGERVSYNEQFF. The CDR3 bases are TGCAGCGTTCATCTGGGTGAGCGTGTGTCCTACAATGAGCAGTTCTTC.

The chain couples TRBV15 to TRBJ1-2; TRBD1 might be the D (5 bases). The CDR3 extends over 14 amino acids. The V gene's germline CDR1 is LNHNV and CDR2 YYDKDF (reference sequence). Trimming pared 0 bases from V and 6 bases from J, leaving 11 bases between. CDR3 sequence (DNA): TGTGCCACCAGCAGAGATAAGGGGTTTGATGGCTACACCTTC. This translates into CATSRDKGFDGYTF.

The genes are TRBV30 and TRBJ2-7; D perhaps matches TRBD2 (5 bases). The V and J ends lost 1 base and 0 bases respectively, with 10 bases between them. Germline CDR1 GTSNPN, CDR2 SVGIG (reference sequence). There are 14 residues in the CDR3. Here the CDR3 reads CAWSASLNSYEQYF. The CDR3 DNA is TGTGCCTGGAGTGCTAGCTTAAACTCCTACGAGCAGTACTTC.

The V call is TRBV7-2, the J call TRBJ2-1, with a tentative D call TRBD2 (5 bases). Trimming cost V 5 bases and J 7 bases, with 12 bases left between them. This CDR3 has 13 residues. Germline V gene lookup returns CDR1 SGHTA and CDR2 FQGNSA. The CDR3 region is CASSGLVRNEQFF. The CDR3 bases are TGTGCCAGCAGCGGACTGGTGCGAAATGAGCAGTTCTTC.

The V and J genes are TRBV9 and TRBJ2-3; TRBD2 agrees at 10 bases. The junction had 4 bases not matched to a gene; V was cut back by 1 base and J by 8 bases. CDR1 and CDR2 from the germline V gene are SGDLS and YYNGEE. The CDR3 sequence is 14 residues long. CDR3 bases: TGTGCCAGCAGCGTAAGCGGGGGGGCCACTACGCAGTATTTT. This translates into CASSVSGGATTQYF.

This clone was counted only a few times. This sequence joins TRBV28 and TRBJ2-3; no clear D. Looked up from germline, CDR1 is MDHEN and CDR2 is SYDVKM. Between the trimmed V and J ends, which lost 6 bases and 3 bases, there was a span of 10 bases. This CDR3 region has 13 residues. In DNA, the CDR3 is TGTGCCAGCAGCCGCACTTGGACAGATACGCAGTATTTT. It specifies CASSRTWTDTQYF.

CDR3 protein: CASSLGGAGQPQHF. As DNA, the CDR3 is TGCGCCAGCAGCCTAGGGGGGGCAGGTCAGCCCCAGCATTTT. The V gene is TRBV5-1, the J gene TRBJ1-5, with D possibly TRBD1 on 6 matching bases. With 4 bases removed from V and 6 bases from J, the gap between germline ends came to 14 bases. CDR1 is SGHRS and CDR2 is YFSETQ in the germline V gene. The CDR3 has 14 residues.

The V gene is TRBV28, the J gene TRBJ1-2; no definite D call. The CDR3 spans 9 residues. Trimming left V 5 bases short and J 13 bases short, with 8 bases between. CDR1 MDHEN and CDR2 SYDVKM come from the germline V gene. In DNA, the CDR3 is TGTGCCAGCAGTCCCCCCGGCACCTTC. It is translated as CASSPPGTF.

V and J are TRBV18 and TRBJ1-1, with a possible D match to TRBD1 (6 bases). From germline, CDR1 is KGHSH and CDR2 LQKENI. Trimming left V 1 base short and J 4 bases short, with 13 bases between. CDR3 size: 15 residues. The CDR3 sequence is CASSPRQGQSTEAFF. The CDR3 nucleotides are TGTGCCAGCTCACCACGTCAGGGGCAGAGCACTGAAGCTTTCTTT. The entire variable domain, with the rest obtained from reference TRBV18 and TRBJ1-1, is as follows: NAGVMQNPRHLVRRRGQEARLRCSPMKGHSHVYWYRQLPEEGLKFMVYLQKENIIDESGMPKERFSAEFPKEGPSILRIQQVVRGDSAAYFCASSPRQGQSTEAFFGQGTRLTVV.

The chain employs TRBV6-2 or TRBV6-3 and TRBJ2-7; D perhaps matches TRBD2 (6 bases). V lost 2 bases to trimming and J lost 2 bases, with 16 bases between them. Germline assignment: CDR1 MNHEY and CDR2 SVGEGT. The CDR3 is 16 amino acids. The CDR3 nucleotides read TGTGCCAGCAGTTACGCGAGACCTAGCGTACCCTACGAGCAGTACTTC. This encodes CASSYARPSVPYEQYF.

The chain is built from TRBV6-1 and TRBJ1-2, with D perhaps TRBD1 (5 bases). CDR3 length: 14 amino acids. Trimming removed 1 base from V and 8 bases from J, with 14 bases in between. Germline CDR1 MNHNS, CDR2 SASEGT. CDR3 region: CASSEGARVRGYTF. DNA for the CDR3: TGTGCCAGCAGTGAAGGGGCCAGGGTACGGGGCTACACCTTC.

The rearrangement joins TRBV19 to TRBJ1-6, with 7 bases matching TRBD1. The CDR3 has 14 residues. V lost 5 bases to trimming and J lost 6 bases; unmatched junction nucleotides: 4. From germline, CDR1 is LNHDA and CDR2 SQIVND (reference sequence). The CDR3 DNA reads as TGTGCCAGTAGTCTCCGGGACAGTAATTCACCCCTCCACTTT. Translation: CASSLRDSNSPLHF.

This chain uses TRBV6-1 with TRBJ1-1; 8 nucleotides line up with TRBD1. Germline trimming cut 3 bases from V and 7 bases from J; bases unmatched to any gene: 4. The CDR3 spans 13 residues. The germline V gene has CDR1 MNHNS and CDR2 SASEGT. The CDR3 sequence: CASSDRGRDEAFF. CDR3 coding DNA: TGTGCCAGCAGTGACAGGGGGCGTGATGAAGCTTTCTTT.

V is TRBV5-1 and J is TRBJ1-3; tentatively, D is TRBD1 (5 bases). There are 16 residues in the CDR3. The germline V gene encodes CDR1 SGHRS and CDR2 YFSETQ. V lost 5 bases to trimming and J lost 0 bases, with 15 bases between them. CDR3 nucleotides: TGCGCCAGCAGTACTAAACAGGAGAGCTCTGGAAACACCATATATTTT. Residues: CASSTKQESSGNTIYF.